Listed below are T cell receptor beta chains from one sample, sequenced in a study of blood T cell repertoires in COVID-19. The method was immunoSEQ multiplex PCR; TCRdb's version includes in-frame clones alone and lacks a portion of them. The table has 400,000 to 500,000 clones, around nine tenths seen once. Material: PBMCs or T cells enriched from blood (not recorded which). The receptor set was obtained from a young woman who had been exposed to COVID-19. Each CDR3 is given with its conserved first and last residue. D genes are given only for firm matches. Only some rows state a clone size, as once, few, many or a class for expanded clones.

>TRBD2|14|-|TRBV4-3|TRBJ2-7
CASSQGRTSYEQYF
TGCGCCAGCAGCCAAGGCAGGACTAGCTACGAGCAGTACTTC
>-|14|-|TRBV28|TRBJ1-2
CASSSSPGVYGYTF
TGTGCCAGCAGTTCCTCCCCGGGTGTCTATGGCTACACCTTC
>TRBD1|21|-|TRBV5-1|TRBJ1-2
CASSLASLLTPGQGATYGYTF
TGCGCCAGCAGCTTGGCTTCCCTGCTCACCCCGGGACAGGGGGCGACTTATGGCTACACCTTC
>-|15|-|TRBV2|TRBJ1-1
CASSEEYRVNTEAFF
TGTGCCAGCAGTGAAGAATACAGAGTAAACACTGAAGCTTTCTTT
>TRBD1|12|-|TRBV18|TRBJ2-1
CASSSTGYEQFF
TGTGCCAGCTCCTCGACAGGGTATGAGCAGTTCTTC
>-|13|-|TRBV28|TRBJ1-4
CASGGPINEKLFF
TGTGCCAGCGGTGGGCCGATTAATGAAAAACTGTTTTTT
>TRBD1|16|-|TRBV5-1|TRBJ2-2
CASSLSLQGAGGELFF
TGCGCCAGCAGCCTTTCTCTACAGGGGGCCGGCGGGGAGCTGTTTTTT
>-|14|-|TRBV20-1|TRBJ2-1
CSASYLVNRDEQFF
TGCAGTGCTAGTTACCTGGTTAATCGGGATGAGCAGTTCTTC
>-|17|-|TRBV11-2|TRBJ2-5
CASSLGGRFAGKETQYF
TGTGCCAGCAGCTTAGGGGGGAGGTTTGCGGGGAAGGAGACCCAGTACTTC
>TRBD1|15|-|TRBV19|TRBJ1-2
CASTPGTGGIMGYTF
TGTGCCAGTACTCCCGGGACAGGGGGAATTATGGGCTACACCTTC
>TRBD2|13|-|TRBV6-7|TRBJ2-7
CAAQRDPSYEQYF
TGTGCCGCCCAGCGGGACCCCTCCTACGAGCAGTACTTC
>TRBD1|14|-|TRBV6-5|TRBJ1-1
CASRSTGVGTEAFF
TGTGCCAGCAGGTCCACAGGGGTAGGCACTGAAGCTTTCTTT
>TRBD1|15|-|TRBV5-8|TRBJ2-7
CASSLERQGSYEQYF
TGTGCCAGCAGCTTGGAACGACAGGGAAGTTACGAGCAGTACTTC
>TRBD2|19|-|TRBV5-1|TRBJ2-1
CASSLELAGGLVPYNEQFF
TGCGCCAGCAGCTTGGAGCTAGCGGGGGGCCTGGTCCCCTACAATGAGCAGTTCTTC
>TRBD1|16|few|TRBV6-6|TRBJ1-5
CASSYWETGGVQPQHF
TGTGCCAGCAGTTACTGGGAGACAGGGGGAGTGCAGCCCCAGCATTTT
>-|14|-|TRBV19|TRBJ1-3
CASSIGVSGNTIYF
TGTGCCAGTAGTATTGGAGTCTCTGGAAACACCATATATTTT
>TRBD1|17|-|TRBV24-1|TRBJ1-2
CATSGPGQGPAGYGYTF
TGTGCCACCAGTGGGCCCGGACAGGGGCCGGCGGGCTATGGCTACACCTTC
>TRBD2|15|-|TRBV7-7|TRBJ2-1
CASSRLAGDVNEQFF
TGTGCCAGCAGCCGACTAGCGGGAGATGTTAATGAGCAGTTCTTC
>TRBD1|16|once|TRBV5-5|TRBJ1-3
CASSLSQGAIVNTIYF
TGTGCCAGCAGCTTGTCACAGGGGGCAATCGTAAACACCATATATTTT
>TRBD2|17|-|TRBV5-1|TRBJ2-3
CASTKALAGVWSDTQYF
TGCGCCAGCACCAAAGCCCTAGCGGGAGTGTGGTCAGATACGCAGTATTTT
>-|15|once|TRBV19|TRBJ2-7
CASSIGQEGSYEQYF
TGTGCCAGTAGTATTGGGCAGGAAGGCTCCTACGAGCAGTACTTC
>-|13|-|TRBV19|TRBJ2-3
CASSILSGDTQYF
TGTGCCAGTAGTATCCTCAGCGGTGATACGCAGTATTTT
>-|15|-|TRBV28|TRBJ1-2
CASSLLSGGGDGYTF
TGTGCCAGCAGTTTATTATCCGGGGGGGGCGATGGCTACACCTTC
>TRBD2|16|once|TRBV5-1|TRBJ2-1
CASSPGTSGSWSEQFF
TGCGCCAGCAGCCCCGGGACTAGCGGGAGTTGGAGTGAGCAGTTCTTC
>-|17|-|TRBV5-1|TRBJ1-4
CASSLAGVAGAAEKLFF
TGCGCCAGCAGCTTGGCCGGGGTGGCAGGGGCCGCCGAAAAACTGTTTTTT
>TRBD2|20|-|TRBV3-1/TRBV3-2|TRBJ2-3
CASSQDWGLWGGRGTDTQYF
TGTGCCAGCAGCCAAGATTGGGGACTATGGGGCGGACGCGGCACAGATACGCAGTATTTT
>-|12|-|TRBV3-1/TRBV3-2|TRBJ2-3
CASSQQGHTQYF
TGTGCCAGCAGCCAACAGGGGCATACGCAGTATTTT